The rows below give T cell receptor beta chains drawn from one sample of a study of graft-versus-host responses after intestinal transplantation. Sequencing was performed with immunoSEQ multiplex PCR; in TCRdb, only in-frame clones are kept and a portion is missing. The profile shows 57,000 or so clones, around 91% of them singletons. The material sequenced was PBMCs, taken 118 days after intestinal transplantation. The receptors here all came from a human patient who received an intestinal transplant, so some T cells may come from the graft donor. Both conserved end residues are part of each CDR3. D genes are given only for firm matches. Clone size, where shown, is once, few, many, or a class for clones that have expanded.

>TRBV7-9|TRBJ1-2|NA|TRBD1
TGTGCCAGCAGCTTAGCGGACAGGGGCTATGGCTACACCTTC
CASSLADRGYGYTF
>TRBV2|TRBJ1-4|NA|NA
TGTGCCAGCCTTAAGGGGAGACGGGGTGAAAAACTGTTTTTT
CASLKGRRGEKLFF
>TRBV7-8|TRBJ2-7|NA|NA
TGTGCCAGCAGCGCCCGGACAGTGAACTACGAGCAGTACTTC
CASSARTVNYEQYF
>TRBV7-9|TRBJ2-7|NA|TRBD1
TGTGCCAGCAGCCCCGGACAGGTCCACGAGCAGTACTTC
CASSPGQVHEQYF
>TRBV21-1|TRBJ2-1|NA|NA
TGTGCCAGCAGCAACGGCAGAGACAAGTACAATGAGCAGTTCTTC
CASSNGRDKYNEQFF
>TRBV19|TRBJ1-5|NA|NA
TGTGCGCAAACTTCGGGGTCCAATCAGCCCCAGCATTTT
CAQTSGSNQPQHF
>TRBV7-8|TRBJ2-4|NA|NA
TGTGCCAGCAGCTTGCCCCCCGGAAACATTCAGTACTTC
CASSLPPGNIQYF
>TRBV11-2|TRBJ2-1|NA|NA
TGTGCCAGCAGCTTTGTTTCGAGTTCGGGGGAAGAGCAGTTCTTC
CASSFVSSSGEEQFF
>TRBV14|TRBJ2-3|NA|NA
TGTGCCAGCAGCAGTCTCACAGATACGCAGTATTTT
CASSSLTDTQYF
>TRBV7-9|TRBJ2-3|NA|NA
TGTGCCAGCTGTGGCGCGACAGATACGCAGTATTTT
CASCGATDTQYF
>TRBV9|TRBJ2-5|NA|TRBD2
TGTGCCAGCAGCGCCGGGCTAGCGGGAGAGACCCAGTACTTC
CASSAGLAGETQYF
>TRBV5-6|TRBJ2-1|few|TRBD1
TGTGCCAGCAGCCGGACAGGGCGGAATGAGCAGTTCTTC
CASSRTGRNEQFF